One sample yielded the 32 T cell receptor beta chains listed below, sequenced in a study of T cell responses to AZD1222 COVID-19 vaccine. Generated by immunoSEQ multiplex PCR, the TCRdb table keeps only in-frame clones and is missing some. Of over 120,000 clones listed, approximately 83% were seen once; the top ten hold under 9.5%. The material was peripheral blood, obtained on day 0 of AZD1222 vaccination. The source of these receptors is an adult in good health.

The genes are TRBV10-3 and TRBJ1-1; D gene unclear. Germline-derived CDR1 and CDR2 are ENHRY and SYGVKD. The CDR3 spans 15 residues. Between the trimmed V and J ends, which lost 0 bases and 0 bases, there was a span of 8 bases. DNA for the CDR3: TGTGCCATCAGTGAGTCGAGGGCATTGAACACTGAAGCTTTCTTT. It encodes CAISESRALNTEAFF.

This clone has just one count. In DNA form, the CDR3 reads TGTGCCAGCAGCCCCAGGACAGCTCCGAACACCGGGGAGCTGTTTTTT. The encoded protein is CASSPRTAPNTGELFF. The gene calls are TRBV14 and TRBJ2-2; D perhaps matches TRBD1 (6 bases). Germline CDR1 reads SGHDN; CDR2 reads FVKESK. Trimming took 4 bases from V and 0 from J, leaving 12 bases between them. The length of the CDR3 is 16 residues. The entire variable domain, with the rest obtained from reference TRBV14 and TRBJ2-2, is as follows: EAGVTQFPSHSVIEKGQTVTLRCDPISGHDNLYWYRRVMGKEIKFLLHFVKESKQDESGMPNNRFLAERTGGTYSTLKVQPAELEDSGVYFCASSPRTAPNTGELFFGEGSRLTVL.

The genes are TRBV13 and TRBJ2-2, with D hard to call. V dropped 5 bases and J dropped 0 bases, with 7 bases sitting between them. CDR1 and CDR2 from the germline V gene are PRHDT and FYEKMQ (reference sequence). The CDR3 totals 14 residues. In DNA, the CDR3 is TGTGCCAGCAGCCCGCCTTCGAACACCGGGGAGCTGTTTTTT. Protein sequence: CASSPPSNTGELFF.

This sequence joins TRBV5-6 and TRBJ1-6; 10 bases agree with TRBD1. J was trimmed by 5 bases and V by 5 bases; bases with no gene match: 1. CDR1 and CDR2 from the germline V gene are SGHDT and YYEEEE. The CDR3 sequence is 14 residues long. The CDR3 bases are TGTGCCAGCAGGGACAGGGGGAATAATTCACCCCTCCACTTT. It specifies CASRDRGNNSPLHF.

This clone appeared a single time. The chain couples TRBV2 to TRBJ2-4, with 9 bases fitting TRBD1. CDR3 length: 15 residues. Germline V CDR1 and CDR2: SNHLY, FYNNEI. V gave up 7 bases and J gave up 2 bases; unmatched junction bases: 6. CDR3 nucleotides: TGTGCCAGCATTAGGACAGGGGCTACCAAAAACATTCAGTACTTC. Protein: CASIRTGATKNIQYF.

The CDR3 loop reads CASRRQTTNEKLFF. The DNA for the CDR3 is TGTGCCAGTAGGAGACAGACAACTAATGAAAAACTGTTTTTT. J is TRBJ1-4 and V is TRBV19, with a tentative D call TRBD1 (5 bases). The germline CDR1 and CDR2 sequences are LNHDA and SQIVND (reference sequence). The V end lost 6 bases, the J end lost 0 bases, and 8 bases lay between the germline ends. CDR3 length equals 14 residues.

The rearrangement joins TRBV7-9 to TRBJ1-6, with D possibly matching TRBD1 (5 bases). Germline CDR1 SEHNR, CDR2 FQNEAQ (reference sequence). The V gene lost 7 bases and the J gene lost 7 bases, with 14 bases spanning the gap. The CDR3 length is 14 residues. CDR3 sequence (DNA): TGTGCCAGCACCTGGGACGGAAGCAATTCACCCCTCCACTTT. As protein: CASTWDGSNSPLHF.

The chain combines TRBV18 with TRBJ2-6, with D unresolved. Per the germline V gene, CDR1 is KGHSH and CDR2 is LQKENI. The V end lost 1 base, the J end lost 4 bases, and 11 bases lay between the germline ends. This CDR3 spans 16 amino acids. CDR3 amino acids: CASSPRPVVGANVLTF. As DNA, the CDR3 is TGTGCCAGCTCACCACGACCGGTGGTGGGGGCCAACGTCCTGACTTTC.

This clone has a single count. The rearrangement joins TRBV10-2 to TRBJ2-1; D not certain. The ends were cut back, 5 bases at V and 9 bases at J, with 14 bases in the middle. CDR1 is WSHSY and CDR2 is SAAADI in the germline V gene. CDR3 length: 13 residues. CDR3 sequence reads: CASSRYFAGEQFF. The CDR3 nucleotides are TGCGCCAGCAGTCGATACTTCGCCGGTGAGCAGTTCTTC.

The rearrangement uses TRBV10-3 and TRBJ1-1; 11 bases align to TRBD1. Germline CDR1 is ENHRY and CDR2 is SYGVKD. V dropped 8 bases and J dropped 1; count of bases not matched to a gene: 0. The CDR3 runs to 13 residues. The CDR3 region is CAIGQGANTEAFF. The CDR3 coding sequence is TGTGCCATCGGACAGGGGGCGAACACTGAAGCTTTCTTT.

The chain couples TRBV5-6 to TRBJ1-5, with D hard to call. Germline V gives CDR1 SGHDT, CDR2 YYEEEE. The CDR3 loop spans 14 amino acids. V shed 1 base and J shed 7 bases, with 12 bases lying between them. CDR3 in DNA: TGTGCCAGCAGCTTGCTTATGGGCAGCCAGCCCCAGCATTTT. Translating it yields CASSLLMGSQPQHF. The entire variable domain, with the rest obtained from reference TRBV5-6 and TRBJ1-5, is as follows: DAGVTQSPTHLIKTRGQQVTLRCSPKSGHDTVSWYQQALGQGPQFIFQYYEEEERQRGNFPDRFSGHQFPNYSSELNVNALLLGDSALYLCASSLLMGSQPQHFGDGTRLSIL.

The genes are TRBV4-2 and TRBJ1-2; no reliable D call. Germline V CDR1 and CDR2: LGHNA, YNFKEQ. Trimming cost V 0 bases and J 4 bases, with 12 bases left between them. This CDR3 spans 15 amino acids. CDR3 sequence reads: CASSQERRVVYGYTF. DNA for the CDR3: TGTGCCAGCAGCCAAGAAAGGCGGGTCGTCTATGGCTACACCTTC.

The chain combines TRBV27 with TRBJ2-5; TRBD1 matches 9 bases. In germline, CDR1 is MNHEY, CDR2 SMNVEV (reference sequence). This CDR3 comprises 13 residues. CDR3 in amino acids: CEWDRAGQETQYF. The CDR3 DNA follows: TGTGAGTGGGACAGGGCAGGCCAAGAGACCCAGTACTTC.

This clone appeared a single time. V usage is TRBV2 and J usage is TRBJ2-3; the D is unclear. Trimming removed 3 bases from V and 1 base from J, with 17 bases in between. Germline V gene sequence: CDR1 SNHLY, CDR2 FYNNEI. The CDR3 runs 17 residues. CDR3 loop: CASSEKSHSLGTDTQYF. In DNA form, the CDR3 reads TGTGCCAGCAGTGAGAAGAGCCACTCTCTAGGCACAGATACGCAGTATTTT.

This clone was seen only a few times. The chain carries TRBV21-1 and TRBJ2-1; the table's TRBD1 call for D was not verified on the DNA. TRBV21-1 counts as a pseudogene. The CDR3 totals 16 residues. In nucleotides, the CDR3 is TGTGCCAGCAGCAAAGGAGGCAGGGGATCTTTAACTGAGCAGTTCTTC. It codes for CASSKGGRGSLTEQFF.

V and J are TRBV7-8 and TRBJ1-2; TRBD1 matches at 11 bases. Unmatched junction bases numbered 8, after V lost 1 base and J lost 7 bases. Germline lookup yields CDR1 SGHVS and CDR2 FQNEAQ. This CDR3 comprises 16 residues. In nucleotides, the CDR3 is TGTGCCAGCAGCTTAGGCGCACGCGGGACAGGGGGTGGCTACACCTTC. This codes for CASSLGARGTGGGYTF.

The V gene is TRBV19, the J gene TRBJ2-3; 7 nucleotides line up with TRBD1. Germline-derived CDR1 and CDR2 are LNHDA and SQIVND (reference sequence). The junction had 5 bases not matched to a gene; V was cut back by 8 bases and J by 0 bases. This CDR3 has 14 amino acids. The CDR3 region is CASGTAPSTDTQYF. The CDR3 nucleotides read TGTGCCAGTGGGACAGCTCCAAGCACAGATACGCAGTATTTT.

The gene calls are TRBV9 and TRBJ1-1, with D possibly TRBD1 on 5 matching bases. The CDR3 sequence is 14 residues long. Germline V gene data show CDR1 as SGDLS and CDR2 as YYNGEE. V shed 3 bases and J shed 0 bases, with 9 bases lying between them. For the CDR3, the DNA is TGTGCCAGCAGCGCTACAGGAGTGAACACTGAAGCTTTCTTT. The encoded protein is CASSATGVNTEAFF.

The genes are TRBV5-1 and TRBJ2-3; D is perhaps TRBD1 (6 bases). This CDR3 contains 16 residues. V was pared by 4 bases and J by 0 bases, with 15 bases between. Germline CDR1 is SGHRS and CDR2 is YFSETQ. CDR3 region: CASSPSGQPSTDTQYF. CDR3 sequence (DNA): TGCGCCAGCAGCCCTTCCGGACAGCCTAGCACAGATACGCAGTATTTT.

J is TRBJ2-7 and V is TRBV4-1; D is perhaps TRBD2 (5 bases). The germline V gene has CDR1 MGHRA and CDR2 YSYEKL. V was pared by 4 bases and J by 3 bases, with 13 bases between. This CDR3 contains 14 residues. The CDR3 loop reads CASSPQAEGYEQYF. The DNA of the CDR3 is TGCGCCAGCAGCCCCCAAGCGGAAGGCTACGAGCAGTACTTC.

This chain connects TRBV6-6 to TRBJ1-6, with TRBD1 matching 8 bases. Germline trimming cut 7 bases from V and 8 bases from J; bases unmatched to any gene: 4. Germline loops: CDR1 MNHNY, CDR2 SVGAGI (reference sequence). CDR3 length: 13 amino acids. The CDR3 loop reads CASTPTGDSPLHF. DNA for the CDR3: TGTGCCAGCACCCCGACAGGGGATTCACCCCTCCACTTT.

This chain uses TRBV6-5 with TRBJ2-1; D is uncertain. Germline V gene sequence: CDR1 MNHEY, CDR2 SVGAGI. V was trimmed by 2 bases and J by 2 bases, leaving 4 bases between them. The CDR3 has 13 amino acids. The chain's CDR3 is CASSYTTYNEQFF. The CDR3 coding sequence is TGTGCCAGCAGTTACACAACCTACAATGAGCAGTTCTTC.

This clone was detected only once. CDR3 protein: CASNEYTEAFF. The CDR3 nucleotides read TGTGCCAGCAACGAGTACACTGAAGCTTTCTTT. The V and J genes are TRBV2 and TRBJ1-1, with D unresolved. V dropped 7 bases and J dropped 3 bases, with 6 bases sitting between them. Germline CDR1 reads SNHLY; CDR2 reads FYNNEI. This CDR3 is built from 11 residues.

The genes are TRBV27 and TRBJ2-6, with 12 nucleotides matching TRBD2. This CDR3 has 17 amino acids. After removal of 6 bases from V and 0 bases from J, the junction contained 3 bases not matched to a gene. CDR1 and CDR2 (germline): MNHEY, SMNVEV (reference sequence). The CDR3 nucleotides read TGTGCCAGCAGGCGGACTAGCGGGGCCTCTGGGGCCAACGTCCTGACTTTC. It specifies CASRRTSGASGANVLTF.

The genes are TRBV18 and TRBJ1-2; no clear D. V lost 3 bases and J lost 8, with 13 bases in between. Germline assignment: CDR1 KGHSH and CDR2 LQKENI. The CDR3 has 13 amino acids. DNA for the CDR3: TGTGCCAGCTCACCCCCCGGGTCGGAGGGCTACACCTTC. It encodes CASSPPGSEGYTF.

The chain recombines TRBV10-2 with TRBJ1-5; D is undetermined. CDR3 length: 15 amino acids. The germline V gene has CDR1 WSHSY and CDR2 SAAADI. Trimming removed 2 bases from V and 0 bases from J, with 8 bases in between. CDR3 sequence (DNA): TGCGCCAGCAGTGAGGTTCCCCATAGCAATCAGCCCCAGCATTTT. This encodes CASSEVPHSNQPQHF.

The rearrangement links TRBV10-3 to TRBJ2-7; D is unresolved. Trimming removed 4 bases at V and 3 bases at J, with 4 bases between. The CDR3 is 11 amino acids. The germline V gene has CDR1 ENHRY and CDR2 SYGVKD. CDR3 DNA sequence: TGTGCCATCAGTGGGGGCTACGAGCAGTACTTC. Amino acids: CAISGGYEQYF.

The rearrangement uses TRBV7-6 and TRBJ1-1; no clear D gene. The CDR3 contains 14 residues. Germline V gives CDR1 SGHVS, CDR2 FNYEAQ. With 3 bases removed from V and 0 bases from J, the gap between germline ends came to 8 bases. CDR3 coding DNA: TGTGCCAGCAGCTTCACAGAACTGAACACTGAAGCTTTCTTT. Amino acids: CASSFTELNTEAFF.

A few counts support this clone. The chain recombines TRBV6-5 with TRBJ2-7; 10 nucleotides match TRBD2. The germline V gene encodes CDR1 MNHEY and CDR2 SVGAGI. V was pared by 2 bases and J by 5 bases, with 6 bases of the junction left unmatched. The length of the CDR3 is 15 residues. CDR3 nucleotides: TGTGCCAGCAGTTACACTCCTAGCGGGGGTGACGAGCAGTACTTC. It yields the protein CASSYTPSGGDEQYF.

CDR3 sequence: CASSLAPSGSFGETQYF. In DNA form, the CDR3 reads TGTGCCAGCAGCTTGGCCCCTAGCGGATCTTTTGGGGAGACCCAGTACTTC. J is TRBJ2-5 and V is TRBV5-4, with 7 bases that match TRBD2. After removal of 0 bases from V and 5 bases from J, the junction contained 13 bases not matched to a gene. The CDR3 contains 17 residues. The germline V gene encodes CDR1 SGHNT and CDR2 YYREEE (reference sequence).

This rearrangement joins TRBV5-1 to TRBJ1-2; perhaps TRBD1 as D (6 bases). The CDR3 totals 15 residues. The germline V gene encodes CDR1 SGHRS and CDR2 YFSETQ. Deletions cut 4 bases from V and 4 bases from J, with 17 bases between. The CDR3 nucleotides are TGCGCCAGCAGCCCCCAGGCGGACAGCTCCTATGGCTACACCTTC. It specifies CASSPQADSSYGYTF.

V usage is TRBV5-6 and J usage is TRBJ1-1; D is ambiguous. Trimming cost V 1 base and J 1 base, with 5 bases left between them. CDR1 SGHDT and CDR2 YYEEEE come from the germline V gene. This CDR3 has 13 amino acids. The CDR3 DNA is TGTGCCAGCAGCTTGCCCCCGAACACTGAAGCTTTCTTT. Its protein product is CASSLPPNTEAFF.